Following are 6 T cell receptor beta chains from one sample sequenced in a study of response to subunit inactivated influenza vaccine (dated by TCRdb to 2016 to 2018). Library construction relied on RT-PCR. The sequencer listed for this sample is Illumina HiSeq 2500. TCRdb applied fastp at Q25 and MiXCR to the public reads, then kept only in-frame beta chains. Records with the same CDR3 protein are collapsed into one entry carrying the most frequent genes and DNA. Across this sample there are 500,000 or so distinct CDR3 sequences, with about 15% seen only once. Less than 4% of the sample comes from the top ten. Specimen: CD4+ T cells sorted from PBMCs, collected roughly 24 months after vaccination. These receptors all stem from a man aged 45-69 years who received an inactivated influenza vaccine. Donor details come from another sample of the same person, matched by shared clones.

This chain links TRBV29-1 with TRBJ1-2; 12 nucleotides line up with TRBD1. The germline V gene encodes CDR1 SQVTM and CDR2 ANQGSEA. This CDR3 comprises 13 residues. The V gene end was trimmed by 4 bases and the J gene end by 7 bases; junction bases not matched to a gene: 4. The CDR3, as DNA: TGCAGCGTTGTGGGACAGGGGGCTGTTGGCTACACCTTC. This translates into CSVVGQGAVGYTF.

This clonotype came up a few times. The DNA of the CDR3 is TGTGCCAGCAGCTGGGGCGGGGGCCCCTACAATGAGCAGTTCTTC. Translated: CASSWGGGPYNEQFF. The chain combines TRBV11-2 with TRBJ2-1; possibly TRBD2 for D (7 bases). V dropped 4 bases and J dropped 2 bases, with 12 bases sitting between them. Per the germline V gene, CDR1 is SGHAT and CDR2 is FQNNGV. CDR3 length: 15 amino acids.

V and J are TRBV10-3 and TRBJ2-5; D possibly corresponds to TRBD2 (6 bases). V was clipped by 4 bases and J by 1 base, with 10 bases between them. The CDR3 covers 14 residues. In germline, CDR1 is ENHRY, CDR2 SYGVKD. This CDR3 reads CAISVGTAQETQYF. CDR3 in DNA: TGTGCCATCAGTGTGGGGACTGCCCAAGAGACCCAGTACTTC.

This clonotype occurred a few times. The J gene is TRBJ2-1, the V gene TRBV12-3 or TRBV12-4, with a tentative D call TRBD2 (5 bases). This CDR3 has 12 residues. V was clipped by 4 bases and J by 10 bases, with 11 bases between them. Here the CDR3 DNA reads TGTGCCAGCAGTTCCGTGGGAGTAGAGCAGTTCTTC. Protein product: CASSSVGVEQFF.

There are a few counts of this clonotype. The CDR3 loop reads CSAPGTRVDQPQHF. The CDR3 DNA sequence: TGCAGTGCACCCGGGACCCGGGTTGATCAGCCCCAGCATTTT. The rearrangement links TRBV20-1 to TRBJ1-5; perhaps TRBD1 as D (5 bases). Germline V gene lookup returns CDR1 DFQATT and CDR2 SNEGSKA (reference sequence). The CDR3 is made up of 14 amino acids. V lost 6 bases to trimming and J lost 5 bases, with 17 bases between them.

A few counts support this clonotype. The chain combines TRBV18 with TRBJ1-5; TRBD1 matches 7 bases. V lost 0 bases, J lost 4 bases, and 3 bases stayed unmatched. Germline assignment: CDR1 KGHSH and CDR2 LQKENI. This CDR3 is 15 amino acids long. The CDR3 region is CASSPPGTENQPQHF. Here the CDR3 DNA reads TGTGCCAGCTCACCACCGGGGACAGAAAATCAGCCCCAGCATTTT.